Presented here are 12 T cell receptor beta chains from one specimen sequenced in a study of vaccination and CD4 T cells after COVID-19. Treatment specified: roughly 10-day PBMC culture with coronavirus spike peptide pools or control peptides (ViraFEST assay). For these receptors, no antigen is known. The assay that was used to sequence DNA from cultured CD4+ T cells was the Oncomine TCR Beta short-read assay. TCRdb used MiXCR to reprocess the PCR reads, holding one entry per CDR3 protein. The top ten clones hold 8% to 10% of a sample with around 15,000 distinct CDR3 sequences, more than 65% of them seen once. This material consisted of CD4+ T cells from blood, cultured in vitro, taken after SARS-CoV-2 vaccination. The receptors originated from a human donor who received a COVID-19 vaccine.

The chain recombines TRBV20-1 with TRBJ2-7; the match to TRBD2 covers 9 bases. Unmatched junction bases numbered 5, after V lost 3 bases and J lost 2 bases. CDR3 length equals 14 residues. CDR1 and CDR2 from the germline V gene are DFQATT and SNEGSKA (reference sequence). This CDR3 reads CSASLAGRTYEQYF. CDR3 DNA: TGCAGTGCTAGTCTAGCGGGGAGGACCTACGAGCAGTACTTC.

This rearrangement joins TRBV10-3 to TRBJ1-2; D is possibly TRBD1 (6 bases). The germline V gene encodes CDR1 ENHRY and CDR2 SYGVKD. The CDR3 is 14 residues long. The V and J ends lost 5 bases and 0 bases respectively, with 10 bases between them. The CDR3: CAISRTATNYGYTF. CDR3 coding DNA: TGTGCCATCAGTCGGACAGCAACTAACTATGGCTACACCTTC.

This clonotype was detected once. The V and J genes are TRBV24-1 and TRBJ1-3, with D perhaps matching TRBD1 (5 bases). Trimming took off 0 bases at V and 6 bases at J, with 5 bases between the two ends. CDR3 length: 13 residues. In germline, CDR1 is KGHDR, CDR2 SFDVKD. In DNA, the CDR3 is TGTGCCACCAGTGATTTGGGGACAAACACCATATATTTT. Its translation is CATSDLGTNTIYF.

This clonotype has only one observation. The V call is TRBV7-2, the J call TRBJ2-1; D may be TRBD2 (5 bases). The CDR3 runs to 14 residues. The germline CDR1 and CDR2 sequences are SGHTA and FQGNSA. V was trimmed by 7 bases and J by 5 bases, leaving 15 bases between them. The CDR3 nucleotides are TGTGCCAGCACCCTAGGGCGGGCTAACAATGAGCAGTTCTTC. Its protein product is CASTLGRANNEQFF.

CDR3 in DNA: TGTGCCAGCAGCTTTACGAGCGGGGGGGAAACAGATACGCAGTATTTT. Protein product: CASSFTSGGETDTQYF. The chain couples TRBV5-4 to TRBJ2-3; 10 bases agree with TRBD2. Germline values: CDR1 SGHNT, CDR2 YYREEE (reference sequence). The CDR3 consists of 16 residues. The V segment lost 2 bases and the J segment 3 bases; nucleotides outside the gene matches: 6.

The rearrangement joins TRBV5-1 to TRBJ2-7, with D perhaps matching TRBD1 or TRBD2 (5 bases each). V was shortened by 0 bases and J by 1 base, with 14 bases between the two germline ends. The germline gives CDR1 SGHRS, CDR2 YFSETQ. The CDR3 is made up of 16 amino acids. Written as DNA, the CDR3 is TGCGCCAGCAGCTTGGCCTGGGGGAGTGGGTCCTACGAGCAGTACTTC. Translation gives CASSLAWGSGSYEQYF. Variable domain in full (rest from reference TRBV5-1 and TRBJ2-7): KAGVTQTPRYLIKTRGQQVTLSCSPISGHRSVSWYQQTPGQGLQFLFEYFSETQRNKGNFPGRFSGRQFSNSRSEMNVSTLELGDSALYLCASSLAWGSGSYEQYFGPGTRLTVT.

This chain's CDR3 is CASSYYRQAGGSGNTIYF. CDR3 sequence (DNA): TGTGCCAGCAGTTACTACCGACAGGCCGGCGGCTCTGGAAACACCATATATTTT. The V call is TRBV6-5, the J call TRBJ1-3; D is possibly TRBD1 (6 bases). The V end was cut by 1 base, the J end by 0 bases, with 16 bases between. CDR3 length: 18 amino acids. In germline, CDR1 is MNHEY, CDR2 SVGAGI.

The CDR3 loop is CSVHDLETQYF. CDR3 sequence (DNA): TGCAGCGTTCATGATTTAGAGACCCAGTACTTC. This chain links TRBV29-1 with TRBJ2-5; D is ambiguous. Trimming removed 5 bases at V and 4 bases at J, with 8 bases between. The CDR3 totals 11 residues. CDR1 is SQVTM and CDR2 is ANQGSEA in the germline V gene.

V usage is TRBV20-1 and J usage is TRBJ1-2; a possible D gene is TRBD1 (6 bases). Germline values: CDR1 DFQATT, CDR2 SNEGSKA (reference sequence). Trimming removed 1 base from V and 6 bases from J, with 15 bases in between. The CDR3 has 14 residues. The CDR3 protein is CSARAGGGGDGYTF. DNA for the CDR3: TGCAGTGCTAGAGCTGGAGGGGGGGGAGATGGCTACACCTTC.

Only one count was recorded for this clonotype. This chain joins TRBV5-4 and TRBJ2-3, with D possibly matching TRBD2 (5 bases). With 3 bases removed from V and 3 bases from J, the gap between germline ends came to 17 bases. The CDR3 totals 16 residues. The germline gives CDR1 SGHNT, CDR2 YYREEE (reference sequence). CDR3 region: CASSSGLPKATDTQYF. In DNA form, the CDR3 reads TGTGCCAGCAGCTCCGGACTTCCCAAGGCAACAGATACGCAGTATTTT.

The CDR3 region is CSARDWGQAFF. The CDR3 DNA reads as TGCAGTGCTAGAGATTGGGGTCAAGCTTTCTTT. The rearrangement uses TRBV20-1 and TRBJ1-1; D is unclear. The CDR3 is 11 amino acids. Per the germline V gene, CDR1 is DFQATT and CDR2 is SNEGSKA (reference sequence). V lost 0 bases, J lost 9 bases, and 8 bases lay in between.

This sequence joins TRBV5-4 and TRBJ2-5; the D is unclear. Trimming removed 0 bases from V and 3 bases from J, with 6 bases in between. From germline, CDR1 is SGHNT and CDR2 YYREEE (reference sequence). CDR3 length: 13 residues. The CDR3 bases are TGTGCCAGCAGCTTGGATCCTAAAGAGACCCAGTACTTC. Its protein product is CASSLDPKETQYF.